This T cell receptor (beta chain) was found in a study of CD8 T cells in ankylosing spondylitis. Study-wide findings and caveats: Before this, some motif variants had been reported in reactive arthritis synovial fluid and blood. Significant enrichment of disease-linked clones was reported in matched ankylosing spondylitis synovial fluid. What seemed typical of ankylosing spondylitis blood was a TCR beta motif built from about eight highly homologous variants.

TCRdb re-called the 5' RACE reads with MiXCR, one entry per CDR3 protein. The sample records around 480,000 distinct CDR3 sequences, 17% being singletons. Germline lookup yields CDR1 SGHAT and CDR2 FQNNGV. This CDR3 comprises 12 residues. V lost 2 bases to trimming and J lost 4 bases, with 5 bases between them. Concerning this clonotype itself: The antigen is unknown.

This TCR came from a male donor with ankylosing spondylitis. Input material: blood, either unsorted or a sorted T cell fraction (not recorded which). The chain combines TRBV11-2 with TRBJ1-1, with no clear D. CDR3 region: CASSLSPTEAFF. The DNA of the CDR3 is TGTGCCAGCAGCTTATCCCCCACTGAAGCTTTCTTT.